The source of this TCR beta chain is a study of STAT5B mutations in CD4+ large granular lymphocyte leukemia. V gave up 11 bases and J gave up 4 bases; unmatched junction bases: 7. The CDR3 covers 13 residues. Germline V gene data show CDR1 as MNHEY and CDR2 as SVGAGI. Broader study findings: TRBV06-family usage was enriched in top patient clones (8/27) versus controls (2/35).

This was a survey-level run. Here immunoSEQ multiplex PCR was the method, and the copy in TCRdb shows in-frame clones only, minus some. The sample carries about 35,000 clones, approximately 67% recorded once. As regards this clone: Its matching antigen is unknown.

Sequenced sample: CD4+ T cells from blood buffy coats. The rearrangement uses TRBV6-5 and TRBJ2-5; 10 nucleotides agree with TRBD2. The receptor was isolated from a human donor in good health. CDR3 nucleotides: TGTGCCTCCCGGAGCGGGGGGGGAGAGACCCAGTACTTC. Its protein is CASRSGGGETQYF.